This TCR beta chain derives from a study of T cell responses to AZD1222 COVID-19 vaccine. Findings of the study overall: Rises in breadth and depth of Spike-specific TCRs came after two AZD1222 doses. Clonal diversity was possibly underestimated; the donors were predominantly white British and more often female.

Note on this clone: Its cognate antigen is unknown.

TCRdb's copy holds only in-frame clones and misses some; the assay was immunoSEQ multiplex PCR. The repertoire has about 130,000 clones, about nine tenths of them found once; the top ten carry 20% to 25%. The source is an adult in good health. The specimen was peripheral blood, collected on day 0 of AZD1222 vaccination.

The CDR3 spells CASSPFGSGMNTEAFF. In nucleotides, the CDR3 is TGTGCCAGCTCACCATTCGGGTCGGGAATGAACACTGAAGCTTTCTTT. This sequence joins TRBV18 and TRBJ1-1, with no clear D. The CDR3 extends over 16 amino acids. Germline V gene sequence: CDR1 KGHSH, CDR2 LQKENI. V was pared by 2 bases and J by 0 bases, with 13 bases between.